The 20 T cell receptor beta chains given below trace back to one sample, sequenced in a study of blood T cell repertoires in COVID-19. The repertoire was sequenced with immunoSEQ multiplex PCR; TCRdb's copy has only in-frame clones and lacks some. Among fewer than 110,000 clones listed, more than 85% were seen once. Sequenced input: peripheral blood. Source of these receptors: a human donor in a cohort sampled during active COVID-19.

The rearrangement joins TRBV11-2 to TRBJ2-5; D gene uncertain. CDR1 is SGHAT and CDR2 is FQNNGV in the germline V gene. The CDR3 contains 14 residues. V gave up 2 bases and J gave up 4 bases, with 11 bases separating them. CDR3 bases: TGTGCCAGCAGCTTATCAGGATATCTAGAGACCCAGTACTTC. As protein: CASSLSGYLETQYF.

This clone was observed a single time. The genes are TRBV9 and TRBJ2-1, with a tentative D call TRBD2 (6 bases). The V and J ends lost 4 bases and 3 bases respectively, with 20 bases between them. This CDR3 has 17 residues. Germline loops: CDR1 SGDLS, CDR2 YYNGEE. The CDR3, as DNA: TGTGCCAGCAGCTTCCGTTCCAGCGGGCTTAACTACAATGAGCAGTTCTTC. The encoded protein is CASSFRSSGLNYNEQFF. The variable domain in full, completed from reference TRBV9 and TRBJ2-1, reads DSGVTQTPKHLITATGQRVTLRCSPRSGDLSVYWYQQSLDQGLQFLIQYYNGEERAKGNILERFSAQQFPDLHSELNLSSLELGDSALYFCASSFRSSGLNYNEQFFGPGTRLTVL.

This CDR3 is CASSQESWGTGYTF. The DNA of the CDR3 is TGCGCCAGCAGCCAGGAGTCCTGGGGCACTGGCTACACCTTC. The chain employs TRBV4-1 and TRBJ1-2, with D possibly being TRBD1 (5 bases). Deletions cut 3 bases from V and 7 bases from J, with 15 bases between. Germline CDR1 and CDR2: MGHRA and YSYEKL. The CDR3 extends over 14 amino acids.

This clone occurred once. V and J are TRBV19 and TRBJ2-2; D gene uncertain. Germline V lookup: CDR1 LNHDA, CDR2 SQIVND (reference sequence). The length of the CDR3 is 14 residues. V lost 3 bases and J 0 bases, leaving 5 bases between the germline ends. CDR3 nucleotide sequence: TGTGCCAGTAGTATCCTCTCGAACACCGGGGAGCTGTTTTTT. Translated: CASSILSNTGELFF. The full variable domain, rest sourced from reference TRBV19 and TRBJ2-2, is DGGITQSPKYLFRKEGQNVTLSCEQNLNHDAMYWYRQDPGQGLRLIYYSQIVNDFQKGDIAEGYSVSREKKESFPLTVTSAQKNPTAFYLCASSILSNTGELFFGEGSRLTVL.

V gene TRBV6-5 combines with J gene TRBJ1-4; tentative D call: TRBD1 (6 bases). Between the trimmed V and J ends, which lost 8 bases and 5 bases, there was a span of 18 bases. The CDR3 is made up of 15 amino acids. Germline V gene data show CDR1 as MNHEY and CDR2 as SVGAGI. In nucleotides, the CDR3 is TGTGCCAGCGCGCTCGTGACAGGCGCGAATGAAAAACTGTTTTTT. The encoded protein is CASALVTGANEKLFF.

This clone appeared a single time. The chain joins TRBV24-1 to TRBJ2-1; 9 bases fit TRBD1. CDR3 length equals 16 residues. Germline lookup yields CDR1 KGHDR and CDR2 SFDVKD. The V segment lost 5 bases and the J segment 2 bases; nucleotides outside the gene matches: 6. CDR3 loop: CATSAVTGGAYNEQFF. CDR3 in DNA: TGTGCCACCAGTGCCGTTACAGGGGGCGCCTACAATGAGCAGTTCTTC.

This chain uses TRBV5-6 with TRBJ1-2; tentative D call: TRBD1 (6 bases). Between the trimmed V and J ends, which lost 4 bases and 2 bases, there was a span of 12 bases. Germline-derived CDR1 and CDR2 are SGHDT and YYEEEE. The CDR3 has 14 amino acids. Here the CDR3 reads CASSLQTGNYGYTF. The CDR3 nucleotides read TGTGCCAGCAGCCTGCAGACAGGCAACTATGGCTACACCTTC.

The chain carries TRBV9 and TRBJ1-1; 7 positions agree with TRBD1. With V trimmed by 4 bases and J by 2 bases, 14 bases remained unmatched. CDR1 and CDR2 (germline): SGDLS, YYNGEE. The CDR3 covers 17 residues. CDR3 protein: CASSPRKGANANTEAFF. CDR3 bases: TGTGCCAGCAGCCCCCGGAAGGGGGCCAACGCTAACACTGAAGCTTTCTTT.

The rearrangement uses TRBV6-6 and TRBJ2-1; 7 bases fit TRBD2. Germline lookup yields CDR1 MNHNY and CDR2 SVGAGI (reference sequence). This CDR3 has 15 residues. J gave up 6 bases and V 1 base, and 6 bases lay outside the gene matches. CDR3 nucleotide sequence: TGTGCCAGCAGTTACTTCCCTAGCGGAGGCAATGAGCAGTTCTTC. Its protein product is CASSYFPSGGNEQFF.

V is TRBV7-9 and J is TRBJ1-2; 7 bases are shared with TRBD1. V was pared by 5 bases and J by 6 bases, with 9 bases of the junction left unmatched. Germline CDR1 and CDR2: SEHNR and FQNEAQ (reference sequence). The CDR3 runs 14 residues. CDR3 sequence (DNA): TGTGCCAGCAGCACCCCGACAGGGACTGATGGCTACACCTTC. As protein: CASSTPTGTDGYTF.

V and J are TRBV28 and TRBJ1-5, with TRBD1 as a possible D gene (5 bases). This CDR3 has 16 amino acids. From germline, CDR1 is MDHEN and CDR2 SYDVKM. Trimming took off 3 bases at V and 2 bases at J, with 14 bases between the two ends. In DNA, the CDR3 is TGTGCCAGCAGTTTGTACAGGTCGTCGGGCAATCAGCCCCAGCATTTT. Translation: CASSLYRSSGNQPQHF.

This clone has just one count. The V and J genes are TRBV9 and TRBJ1-1; tentatively, D is TRBD1 (5 bases). V gave up 4 bases and J gave up 2 bases, with 12 bases separating them. CDR3 length: 14 amino acids. Germline CDR1 is SGDLS and CDR2 is YYNGEE. The CDR3 bases are TGTGCCAGCAGCTCACTAACAGGTAACACTGAAGCTTTCTTT. It translates to CASSSLTGNTEAFF.

The chain couples TRBV18 to TRBJ2-6, with D hard to call. Germline CDR1 reads KGHSH; CDR2 reads LQKENI. The length of the CDR3 is 15 residues. The V end lost 1 base, the J end lost 0 bases, and 4 bases lay between the germline ends. Here the CDR3 reads CASSPLASGANVLTF. DNA of the CDR3: TGTGCCAGCTCACCACTGGCCTCTGGGGCCAACGTCCTGACTTTC.

The V and J genes are TRBV7-2 and TRBJ2-2; 12 positions match TRBD2. This CDR3 comprises 16 residues. The germline CDR1 and CDR2 sequences are SGHTA and FQGNSA. V lost 5 bases and J lost 8; bases outside the gene matches: 9. The CDR3 here is CASSTRTSGEGGELFF. The CDR3 bases are TGTGCCAGCAGCACTAGGACTAGCGGGGAGGGTGGGGAGCTGTTTTTT.

The J gene is TRBJ2-1, the V gene TRBV28; unclear D gene. This CDR3 is 12 amino acids long. Germline assignment: CDR1 MDHEN and CDR2 SYDVKM. V was trimmed by 4 bases and J by 12 bases, leaving 13 bases between them. The CDR3 DNA reads TGTGCCAGCAGTTCAGCAGGCCTCCGGCAGTTCTTC. Translating gives CASSSAGLRQFF.

The chain couples TRBV4-2 to TRBJ2-7; D possibly corresponds to TRBD2 (6 bases). V lost 3 bases, J lost 0 bases, and 9 bases lay in between. The CDR3 runs to 14 residues. Germline V gives CDR1 LGHNA, CDR2 YNFKEQ. CDR3 in amino acids: CASSHIGSSYEQYF. CDR3 coding DNA: TGTGCCAGCAGCCATATCGGGAGCTCCTACGAGCAGTACTTC.

The chain carries TRBV5-6 and TRBJ1-3, with a possible D match to TRBD1 (6 bases). The germline CDR1 and CDR2 sequences are SGHDT and YYEEEE. The CDR3 has 14 residues. Between the trimmed V and J ends, which lost 4 bases and 3 bases, there was a span of 11 bases. CDR3 DNA: TGTGCCAGCAGCGTAGGACAGCTTGGAAACACCATATATTTT. Protein sequence: CASSVGQLGNTIYF.

This chain joins TRBV29-1 and TRBJ1-4; the D is unclear. Per germline, CDR1 SQVTM and CDR2 ANQGSEA. With 5 bases removed from V and 4 bases from J, the gap between germline ends came to 8 bases. The length of the CDR3 is 12 residues. The DNA of the CDR3 is TGCAGCGTTCAACTGGTTAATGAAAAACTGTTTTTT. It translates to CSVQLVNEKLFF.

The gene calls are TRBV28 and TRBJ2-7, with a possible D match to TRBD2 (6 bases). Germline-derived CDR1 and CDR2 are MDHEN and SYDVKM. The CDR3 is 12 amino acids. Deletions cut 5 bases from V and 4 bases from J, with 9 bases between. The CDR3 protein is CASSGGLYEQYF. CDR3 in DNA: TGTGCCAGCAGTGGCGGACTATACGAGCAGTACTTC.

The chain couples TRBV16 to TRBJ2-7, with 8 nucleotides matching TRBD2. Germline values: CDR1 KGHSY, CDR2 FQNENV. This CDR3 spans 15 amino acids. Germline trimming cut 4 bases from V and 9 bases from J; bases unmatched to any gene: 14. This chain's CDR3 is CASSPLAGLPTTQYF. The CDR3 region has the DNA TGTGCCAGCAGCCCCCTAGCGGGCCTACCTACGACGCAGTACTTC.